This T cell receptor beta chain was profiled in a study of T cell responses to AZD1222 COVID-19 vaccine. Germline values: CDR1 MRHNA, CDR2 SNTAGT. Trimming removed 8 bases from V and 7 bases from J; junction bases left unmatched: 16. This CDR3 has 17 residues. As concerns this clone: What it recognizes is unknown.

Method: immunoSEQ multiplex PCR; TCRdb's copy keeps in-frame clones and lacks some. Of some 200,000 clones listed, 85% to 95% are singletons. General study results and limits: Possibly, clonal diversity was underestimated; donors were largely white British and included more females.

The chain combines TRBV6-4 with TRBJ1-6, with 8 positions matching TRBD1. This TCR was sampled from an adult in good health. Material: peripheral blood, obtained on day 0 of MenACWY control vaccination. CDR3 DNA: TGTGCCAGCCGCGCACACCCTGGACAGGGAGGGAATTCACCCCTCCACTTT. Protein: CASRAHPGQGGNSPLHF.